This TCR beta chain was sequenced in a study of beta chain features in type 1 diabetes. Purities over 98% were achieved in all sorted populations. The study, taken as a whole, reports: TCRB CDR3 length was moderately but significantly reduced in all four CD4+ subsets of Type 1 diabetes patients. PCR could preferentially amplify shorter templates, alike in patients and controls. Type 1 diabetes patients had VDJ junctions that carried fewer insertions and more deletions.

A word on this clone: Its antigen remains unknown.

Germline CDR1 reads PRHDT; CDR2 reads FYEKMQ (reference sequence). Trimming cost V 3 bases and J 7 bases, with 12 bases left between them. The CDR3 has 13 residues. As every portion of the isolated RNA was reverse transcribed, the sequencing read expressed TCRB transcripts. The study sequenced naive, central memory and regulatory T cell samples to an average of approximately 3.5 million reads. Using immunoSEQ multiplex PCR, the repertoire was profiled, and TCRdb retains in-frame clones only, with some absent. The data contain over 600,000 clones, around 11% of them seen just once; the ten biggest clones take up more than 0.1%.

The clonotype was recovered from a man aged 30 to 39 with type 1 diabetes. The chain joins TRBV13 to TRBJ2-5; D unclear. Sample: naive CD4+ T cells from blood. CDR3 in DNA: TGTGCCAGCAGCTTTCACGACTTGGCGACCCAGTACTTC. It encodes CASSFHDLATQYF.